This T cell receptor beta chain was documented in a study of neurological immune-mediated disorders. General study findings and limits: The repertoires of 18 of 34 multiple sclerosis patients were placed by phylogenetic grouping in a single related-CDR3 cluster, which may be a signature.

Unsorted libraries were derived from 2 million PBMCs stored at -80 C. The V gene's germline CDR1 is ENHRY and CDR2 SYGVKD. Deletions cut 5 bases from V and 0 bases from J, with 16 bases between. This CDR3 is built from 16 residues. The authors produced cDNA by 5'RACE using 10-nucleotide random UMIs. TCRdb itself ran the 5' RACE reads through MiXCR, one entry per CDR3 protein. The top ten clones hold about 14% of a sample with approximately 46,000 distinct CDR3 sequences, approximately 3% of them seen once. This clonotype was counted at least ten times. No antigen is known for it. The chain employs TRBV10-3 and TRBJ1-2; D remains unclear. Sequencing was carried out using PBMCs. The source of this sequence is a woman aged 45-65 years with multiple sclerosis. CDR3 amino acids: CAISQAVTSANYGYTF. CDR3 bases: TGTGCCATCAGTCAAGCAGTGACATCAGCTAACTATGGCTACACCTTC.